This T cell receptor beta chain came from a study of T cell changes during pregnancy in multiple sclerosis. Profiled with immunoSEQ multiplex PCR; TCRdb holds only in-frame clones, not every one. The sample gives more than 15,000 clones, about nine tenths of which show up once; about 7.5% is in the top ten. V lost 2 bases and J lost 3, with 16 bases in between. CDR1 and CDR2 (germline): SEHNR, FQNEAQ (reference sequence). CDR3 length: 16 residues. This clonotype was sampled from a female donor in good health, enrolled as a control in a pregnancy study. The material sequenced was CD8+ T cells from peripheral blood mononuclear cells, taken in the second trimester of pregnancy. The rearrangement joins TRBV7-9 to TRBJ2-5, with D perhaps TRBD2 (5 bases). DNA for the CDR3: TGTGCCAGCAGCTTATACCAAGACTATCCTGAAGAGACCCAGTACTTC. Its translation is CASSLYQDYPEETQYF.